The source of this T cell receptor (beta chain) is a study of cytomegalovirus exposure and HLA in healthy donors. Overall study findings and caveats: In presence/absence analyses, roughly uniform sequencing depth across donors was assumed. A later analysis linked a missense variant in DCLRE1C to the trimming of TCR beta V and J genes.

Vbeta (60) and Jbeta (13) primers were used in the PCR. Assay: immunoSEQ multiplex PCR; the TCRdb copy retains only in-frame clones and omits some. The table lists about 120,000 clones, about three quarters of them singletons, with 30% in the top ten. The germline CDR1 and CDR2 sequences are WNHNN and SYGVQD (reference sequence). This CDR3 spans 12 amino acids. Between the trimmed V and J ends, which lost 3 bases and 4 bases, there was a span of 6 bases. Note on this clone: Its antigen is not known.

Sequencing used PBMCs. This TCR came from a man aged 55 to 69 in good health and CMV-seropositive. The rearrangement joins TRBV10-1 to TRBJ1-1; D is ambiguous. This CDR3 is CASSDFGTEAFF. In DNA form, the CDR3 reads TGCGCCAGCAGTGATTTCGGCACTGAAGCTTTCTTT.